The source of this T cell receptor (beta chain) is a study of regulatory T cells in long-lasting Graves disease. Looking at the study overall: Positivity for TSH receptor antibodies plus over 5 years of antithyroid drugs meant persistent Graves' disease. Regarding the study as a whole: Sampling was limited to peripheral blood rather than thyroid tissue. The study found TRBV28, TRBJ1-2 and TRBJ2-5 favored in persistent disease.

Regarding time point: persistent/refractory GD, antithyroid drugs over 5 years with positive TRAb. PBMCs were the source of the RNA used for TCR sequencing. The guidelines of the American Thyroid Association were the basis for diagnosing Graves' disease. To note about this clonotype: Its antigen is unidentified.

CDR3 size: 13 residues. Germline loops: CDR1 SGHRS, CDR2 YFSETQ. Trimming took 4 bases from V and 5 from J, leaving 12 bases between them. Sequencing libraries for TCR beta were prepared with iRepertoire HTBI primers and Arm-PCR of CDR3 regions. TCRdb reprocessed the multiplex PCR reads via MiXCR and lists one record per CDR3 protein. The sample includes 700,000 or so distinct CDR3 sequences, about 30% of them seen just once. The source is a female donor with Graves disease. The source was peripheral blood mononuclear cells (PBMCs), collected when the disease was refractory, from a patient treated with antithyroid drugs. The chain combines TRBV5-1 with TRBJ1-1, with D perhaps TRBD1 (5 bases). As DNA, the CDR3 is TGCGCCAGCAGCGTTGGGACGGCTACTGAAGCTTTCTTT. This sequence encodes CASSVGTATEAFF.